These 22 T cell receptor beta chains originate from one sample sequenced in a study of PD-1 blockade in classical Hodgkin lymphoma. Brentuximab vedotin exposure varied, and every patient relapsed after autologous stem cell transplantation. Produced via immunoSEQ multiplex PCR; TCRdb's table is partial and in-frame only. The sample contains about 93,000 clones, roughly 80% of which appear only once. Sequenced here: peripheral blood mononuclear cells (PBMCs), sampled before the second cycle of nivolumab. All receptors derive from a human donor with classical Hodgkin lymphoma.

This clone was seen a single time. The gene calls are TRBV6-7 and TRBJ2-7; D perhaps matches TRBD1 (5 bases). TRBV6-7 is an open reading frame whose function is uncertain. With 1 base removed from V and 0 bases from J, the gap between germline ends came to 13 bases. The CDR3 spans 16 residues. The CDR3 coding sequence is TGTGCCAGCAGTTACTGTAGGGGCTACGGCTCCTACGAGCAGTACTTC. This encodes CASSYCRGYGSYEQYF.

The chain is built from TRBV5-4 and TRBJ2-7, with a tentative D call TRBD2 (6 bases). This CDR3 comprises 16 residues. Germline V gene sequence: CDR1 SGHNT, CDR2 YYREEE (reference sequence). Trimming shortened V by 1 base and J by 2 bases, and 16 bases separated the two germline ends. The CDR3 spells CASSLLGSGLPYEQYF. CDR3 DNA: TGTGCCAGCAGCTTGCTTGGTAGCGGCCTACCCTACGAGCAGTACTTC.

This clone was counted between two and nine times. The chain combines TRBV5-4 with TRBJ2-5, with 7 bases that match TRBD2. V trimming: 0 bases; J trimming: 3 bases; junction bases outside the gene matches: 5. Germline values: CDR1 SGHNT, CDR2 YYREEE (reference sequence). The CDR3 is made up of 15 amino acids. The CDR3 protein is CASSLGRGSEETQYF. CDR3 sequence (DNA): TGTGCCAGCAGCTTGGGACGCGGGAGTGAAGAGACCCAGTACTTC.

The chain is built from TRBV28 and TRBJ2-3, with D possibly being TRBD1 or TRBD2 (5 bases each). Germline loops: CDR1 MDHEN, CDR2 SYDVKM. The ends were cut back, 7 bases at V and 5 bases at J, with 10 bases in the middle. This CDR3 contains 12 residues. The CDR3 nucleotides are TGTGCCAGCACCGGGACGAAAGATACGCAGTATTTT. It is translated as CASTGTKDTQYF. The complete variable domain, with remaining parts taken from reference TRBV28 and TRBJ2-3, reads DVKVTQSSRYLVKRTGEKVFLECVQDMDHENMFWYRQDPGLGLRLIYFSYDVKMKEKGDIPEGYSVSREKKERFSLILESASTNQTSMYLCASTGTKDTQYFGPGTRLTVL.

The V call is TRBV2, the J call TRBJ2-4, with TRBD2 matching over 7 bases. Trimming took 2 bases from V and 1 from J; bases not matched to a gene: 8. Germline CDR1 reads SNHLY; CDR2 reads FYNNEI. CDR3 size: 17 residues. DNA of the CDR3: TGTGCCAGCAGTGAAAGGCGGGAGTCCCTGGCCAAAAACATTCAGTACTTC. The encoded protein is CASSERRESLAKNIQYF.

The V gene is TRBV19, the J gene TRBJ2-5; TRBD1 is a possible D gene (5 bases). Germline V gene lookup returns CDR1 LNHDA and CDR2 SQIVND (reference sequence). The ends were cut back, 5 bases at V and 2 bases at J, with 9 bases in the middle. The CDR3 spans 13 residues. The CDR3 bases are TGTGCCAGTAGTGTCGGACATCAAGAGACCCAGTACTTC. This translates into CASSVGHQETQYF.

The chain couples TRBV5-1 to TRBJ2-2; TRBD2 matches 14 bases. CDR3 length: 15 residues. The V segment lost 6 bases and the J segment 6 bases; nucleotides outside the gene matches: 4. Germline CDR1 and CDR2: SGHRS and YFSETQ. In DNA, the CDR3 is TGCGCCAGCAAAGGGACTAGCGGGAGTGCCGGGGAGCTGTTTTTT. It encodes CASKGTSGSAGELFF.

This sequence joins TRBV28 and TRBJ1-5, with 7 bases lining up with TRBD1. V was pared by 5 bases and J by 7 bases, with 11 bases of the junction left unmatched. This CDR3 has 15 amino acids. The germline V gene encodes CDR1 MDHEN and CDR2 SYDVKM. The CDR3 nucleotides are TGTGCCAGCAGTCCAGCGACAGGGTGGGGACAGCCCCAGCATTTT. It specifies CASSPATGWGQPQHF.

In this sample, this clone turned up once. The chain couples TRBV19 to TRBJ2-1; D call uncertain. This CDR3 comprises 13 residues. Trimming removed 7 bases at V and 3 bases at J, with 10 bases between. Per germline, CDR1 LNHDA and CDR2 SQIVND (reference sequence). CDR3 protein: CASTGGLYNEQFF. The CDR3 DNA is TGTGCCAGTACCGGCGGCCTCTACAATGAGCAGTTCTTC.

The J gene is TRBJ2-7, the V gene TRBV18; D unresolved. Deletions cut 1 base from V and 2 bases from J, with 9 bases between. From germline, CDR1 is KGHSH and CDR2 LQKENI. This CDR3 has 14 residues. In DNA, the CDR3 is TGTGCCAGCTCACCACGCCAGAACGCCTACGAGCAGTACTTC. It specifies CASSPRQNAYEQYF. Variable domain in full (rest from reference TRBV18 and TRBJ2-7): NAGVMQNPRHLVRRRGQEARLRCSPMKGHSHVYWYRQLPEEGLKFMVYLQKENIIDESGMPKERFSAEFPKEGPSILRIQQVVRGDSAAYFCASSPRQNAYEQYFGPGTRLTVT.

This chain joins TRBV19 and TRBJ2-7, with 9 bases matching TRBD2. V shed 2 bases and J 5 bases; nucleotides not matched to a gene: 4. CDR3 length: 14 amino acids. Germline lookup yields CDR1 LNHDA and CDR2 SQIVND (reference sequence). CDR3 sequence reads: CASSILAGTDEQYF. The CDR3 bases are TGTGCCAGTAGTATACTAGCGGGAACCGACGAGCAGTACTTC.

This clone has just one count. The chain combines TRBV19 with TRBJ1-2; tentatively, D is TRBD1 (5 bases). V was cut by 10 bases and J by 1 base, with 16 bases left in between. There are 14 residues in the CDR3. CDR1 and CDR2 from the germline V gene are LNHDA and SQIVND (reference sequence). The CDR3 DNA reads TGTGCCACCGGGCGGGGGGATTTTAACTATGGCTACACCTTC. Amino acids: CATGRGDFNYGYTF. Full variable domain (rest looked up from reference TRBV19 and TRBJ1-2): DGGITQSPKYLFRKEGQNVTLSCEQNLNHDAMYWYRQDPGQGLRLIYYSQIVNDFQKGDIAEGYSVSREKKESFPLTVTSAQKNPTAFYLCATGRGDFNYGYTFGSGTRLTVV.

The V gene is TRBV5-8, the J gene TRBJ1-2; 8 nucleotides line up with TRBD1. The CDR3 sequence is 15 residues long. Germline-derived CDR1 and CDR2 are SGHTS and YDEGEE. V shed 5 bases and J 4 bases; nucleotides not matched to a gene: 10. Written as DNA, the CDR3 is TGTGCCAGCAGTTTAAACCCGGGACAGGTCTATGGCTACACCTTC. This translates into CASSLNPGQVYGYTF.

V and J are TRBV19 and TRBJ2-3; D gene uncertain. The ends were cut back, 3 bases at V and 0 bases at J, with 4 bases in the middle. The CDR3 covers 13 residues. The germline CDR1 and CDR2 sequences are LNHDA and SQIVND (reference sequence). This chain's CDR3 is CASSIASTDTQYF. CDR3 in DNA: TGTGCCAGTAGTATCGCTAGCACAGATACGCAGTATTTT.

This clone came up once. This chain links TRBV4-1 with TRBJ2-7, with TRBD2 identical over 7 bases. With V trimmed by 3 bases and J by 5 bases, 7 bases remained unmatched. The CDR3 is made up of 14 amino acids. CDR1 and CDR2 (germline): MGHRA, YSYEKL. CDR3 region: CASSQAGTINEQYF. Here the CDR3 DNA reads TGCGCCAGCAGCCAGGCCGGGACTATCAACGAGCAGTACTTC.

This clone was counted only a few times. This chain's CDR3 is CASSQPGRGNTIYF. DNA of the CDR3: TGTGCCAGCAGCCAACCGGGACGAGGAAACACCATATATTTT. V gene TRBV4-2 combines with J gene TRBJ1-3; weak D call: TRBD1 (5 bases). Germline loops: CDR1 LGHNA, CDR2 YNFKEQ. CDR3 size: 14 residues. Trimming stripped 2 bases from V and 4 bases from J, with 9 bases between.

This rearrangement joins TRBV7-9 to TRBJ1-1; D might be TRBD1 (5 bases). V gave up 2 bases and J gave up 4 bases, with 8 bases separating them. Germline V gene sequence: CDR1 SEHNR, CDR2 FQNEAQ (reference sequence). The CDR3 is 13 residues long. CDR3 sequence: CASSLIGGTEAFF. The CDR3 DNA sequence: TGTGCCAGCAGCTTAATTGGGGGCACTGAAGCTTTCTTT.

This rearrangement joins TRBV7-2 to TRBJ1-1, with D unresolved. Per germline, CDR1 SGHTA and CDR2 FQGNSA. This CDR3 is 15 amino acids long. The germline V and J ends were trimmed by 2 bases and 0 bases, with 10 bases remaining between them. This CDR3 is CASSLRASLNTEAFF. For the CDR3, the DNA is TGTGCCAGCAGCTTAAGGGCCAGCCTGAACACTGAAGCTTTCTTT.

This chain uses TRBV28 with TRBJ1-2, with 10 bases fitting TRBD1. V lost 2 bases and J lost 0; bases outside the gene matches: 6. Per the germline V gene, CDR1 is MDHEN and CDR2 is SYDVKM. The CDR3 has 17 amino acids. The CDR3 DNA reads TGTGCCAGCAGTTTACCGGGACAGGGGACCTCTAACTATGGCTACACCTTC. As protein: CASSLPGQGTSNYGYTF.

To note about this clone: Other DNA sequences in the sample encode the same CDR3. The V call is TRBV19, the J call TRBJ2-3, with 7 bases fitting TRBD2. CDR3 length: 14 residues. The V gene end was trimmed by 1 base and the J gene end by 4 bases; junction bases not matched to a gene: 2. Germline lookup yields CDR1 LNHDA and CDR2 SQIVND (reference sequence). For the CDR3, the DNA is TGTGCCAGTAGTATAGGTGGGAGGGCAGATACGCAGTATTTT. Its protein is CASSIGGRADTQYF.

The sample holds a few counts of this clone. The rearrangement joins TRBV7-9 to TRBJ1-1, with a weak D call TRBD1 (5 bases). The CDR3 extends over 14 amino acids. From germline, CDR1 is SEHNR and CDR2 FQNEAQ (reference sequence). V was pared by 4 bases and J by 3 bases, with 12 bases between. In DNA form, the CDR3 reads TGTGCCAGCAGCTCGGTTTGGGGGGACACTGAAGCTTTCTTT. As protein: CASSSVWGDTEAFF.

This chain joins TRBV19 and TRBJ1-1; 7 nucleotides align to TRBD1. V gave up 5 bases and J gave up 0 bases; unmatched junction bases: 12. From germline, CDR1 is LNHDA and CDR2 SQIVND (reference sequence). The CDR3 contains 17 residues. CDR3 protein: CASSASRGIGVNTEAFF. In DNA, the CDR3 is TGTGCCAGTAGTGCCAGCAGGGGGATCGGCGTGAACACTGAAGCTTTCTTT.